This TCR beta chain was identified during a study of blood T cell repertoires in COVID-19. As originally analysed: Using reference gene primer amplification, nucleated cell counts were estimated. Method: immunoSEQ multiplex PCR; TCRdb's copy keeps in-frame clones and lacks some. V and J calls and clone size are copied from that table; D and trimming were computed from the DNA. This table has some 99,000 clones, approximately 80% appearing once. The V segment lost 7 bases and the J segment 5 bases; nucleotides outside the gene matches: 9. CDR1 and CDR2 from the germline V gene are WSHSY and SAAADI. This CDR3 has 17 amino acids.

The chain couples TRBV10-2 to TRBJ2-1; 15 bases are shared with TRBD2. The sequenced sample consisted of peripheral blood. The clonotype was recovered from a woman aged 50 to 60 with acute or convalescent COVID-19. CDR3 region: CASTYLRTSGGDNEQFF. The CDR3 DNA sequence: TGCGCCAGCACTTACCTCAGGACTAGCGGGGGGGACAATGAGCAGTTCTTC.